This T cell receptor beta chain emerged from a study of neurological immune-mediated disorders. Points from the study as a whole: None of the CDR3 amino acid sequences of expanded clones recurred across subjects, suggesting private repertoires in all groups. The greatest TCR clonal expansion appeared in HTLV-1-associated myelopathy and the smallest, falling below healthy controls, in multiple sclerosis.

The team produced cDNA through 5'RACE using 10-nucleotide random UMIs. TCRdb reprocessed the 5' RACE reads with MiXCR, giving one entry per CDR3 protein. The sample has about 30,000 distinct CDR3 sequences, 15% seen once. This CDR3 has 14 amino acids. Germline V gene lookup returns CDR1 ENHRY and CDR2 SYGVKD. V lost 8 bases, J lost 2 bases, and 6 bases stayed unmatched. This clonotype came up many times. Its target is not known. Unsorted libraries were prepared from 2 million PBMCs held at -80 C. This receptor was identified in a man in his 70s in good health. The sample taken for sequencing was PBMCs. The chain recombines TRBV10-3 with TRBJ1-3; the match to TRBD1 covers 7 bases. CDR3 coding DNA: TGTGCCATCGGAAAACAGGGGACTGGAAACACCATATATTTT. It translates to CAIGKQGTGNTIYF.